These 21 T cell receptor beta chains share one sample of origin, sequenced in a study of blood T cells in healthy people across ages. Primed by a sample-barcoded 5' primer and a J-beta primer mix, a second PCR proceeded for about 7 to 11 cycles. TCRdb used MiXCR to reprocess the 5' RACE reads, holding one entry per CDR3 protein. The table lists hundreds of thousands of distinct CDR3 sequences, 21% of them singletons, with around 3.4% in the top ten. The sequenced sample was blood. These receptors were collected from a man between 65 and 80 years old in good health.

This clonotype was counted only a few times. J is TRBJ2-3 and V is TRBV5-6; TRBD2 is a possible D gene (6 bases). In germline, CDR1 is SGHDT, CDR2 YYEEEE. Trimming took 0 bases from V and 5 from J, leaving 13 bases between them. The CDR3 sequence is 15 residues long. CDR3 loop: CASSLGGIRGDTQYF. CDR3 nucleotide sequence: TGTGCCAGCAGCTTGGGCGGGATTAGAGGAGATACGCAGTATTTT.

The sample holds a few counts of this clonotype. This may arise from a read error, as a much more abundant clone is one base away. The gene calls are TRBV14 and TRBJ2-1, with 7 nucleotides matching TRBD1. The CDR3 is made up of 17 amino acids. Germline V CDR1 and CDR2: SGHDN, FVKESK. CDR3 sequence: CASSHLQGLSSHNEQFF. The CDR3 DNA is TGTGCCAGCAGCCATTTACAGGGGCTTAGCTCCCACAATGAGCAGTTCTTC.

The V call is TRBV14, the J call TRBJ2-5, with 8 nucleotides matching TRBD2. The end of the DNA aligns better with TRBJ2-1, so the J call may be wrong. The germline gives CDR1 SGHDN, CDR2 FVKESK. The CDR3 covers 12 residues. This chain's CDR3 is CASSPIAGQQFF. In DNA form, the CDR3 reads TGTGCCAGCAGCCCCATAGCGGGACAGCAGTTCTTC.

This clonotype has more than one count but fewer than ten. This sequence joins TRBV7-2 and TRBJ2-1; 8 positions match TRBD1. Germline CDR1 is SGHTA and CDR2 is FQGNSA. Germline trimming cut 5 bases from V and 8 bases from J; bases unmatched to any gene: 8. This CDR3 is built from 14 residues. This CDR3 reads CASSLRTGWDEQFF. The CDR3 DNA is TGTGCCAGCAGCCTGCGGACAGGGTGGGATGAGCAGTTCTTC.

This clonotype has more than one count but fewer than ten. The chain links TRBV6-2 or TRBV6-3 to TRBJ1-5; D perhaps matches TRBD1 (5 bases). This CDR3 region has 16 residues. V was pared by 2 bases and J by 3 bases, with 14 bases between. Germline V gene sequence: CDR1 MNHEY, CDR2 SVGEGT. The CDR3 DNA follows: TGTGCCAGCAGTTACACGCACCGGGACCTCAATCAGCCCCAGCATTTT. Its protein is CASSYTHRDLNQPQHF.

The gene calls are TRBV18 and TRBJ2-5; 11 bases map to TRBD2. J gave up 5 bases and V 3 bases, and 5 bases lay outside the gene matches. In germline, CDR1 is KGHSH, CDR2 LQKENI. This CDR3 has 15 amino acids. The CDR3 region has the DNA TGTGCCAGCTCACCGCCTAGCGGGGGGCGGGAGACCCAGTACTTC. Translating gives CASSPPSGGRETQYF.

In this sample, this clonotype turned up many times. This rearrangement joins TRBV27 to TRBJ2-5; TRBD2 aligns across 7 bases. The end of the DNA is better explained by TRBJ2-7, so the J call may be wrong. Per germline, CDR1 MNHEY and CDR2 SMNVEV (reference sequence). CDR3 length: 14 residues. The CDR3 DNA reads as TGTGCCAGCAGTTTTAGCGGGTTACCCTACGAGCAGTACTTC. Translation gives CASSFSGLPYEQYF.

This clonotype was detected a few times. Germline is not matched at one junction end, which may reflect a read error. As DNA, the CDR3 is TGCAGCGCTGAAGAACCAGGGACACCACAAGAGACCCAGTACTTC. It yields the protein CSAEEPGTPQETQYF. The rearrangement links TRBV29-1 to TRBJ2-5, with D possibly TRBD1 on 6 matching bases. The CDR3 loop spans 15 amino acids. CDR1 SQVTM and CDR2 ANQGSEA come from the germline V gene.

The table lists this clonotype with a few counts. The chain combines TRBV28 with TRBJ2-1, with a possible D match to TRBD2 (6 bases). The CDR3 totals 16 residues. V lost 9 bases to trimming and J lost 5 bases, with 23 bases between them. Germline CDR1 is MDHEN and CDR2 is SYDVKM. The chain's CDR3 is CASTVTGRGYNNEQFF. The CDR3 nucleotides are TGTGCCAGTACCGTCACTGGCCGGGGGTACAACAATGAGCAGTTCTTC. The entire variable domain, with the rest obtained from reference TRBV28 and TRBJ2-1, is as follows: DVKVTQSSRYLVKRTGEKVFLECVQDMDHENMFWYRQDPGLGLRLIYFSYDVKMKEKGDIPEGYSVSREKKERFSLILESASTNQTSMYLCASTVTGRGYNNEQFFGPGTRLTVL.

CDR3 nucleotides: TGTGCCAGCAGCCGAACCCATGGAGTTGAAAAACTGTTTTTT. Protein sequence: CASSRTHGVEKLFF. This chain uses TRBV7-6 with TRBJ1-4; no clear D gene. CDR3 size: 14 residues. V lost 5 bases and J 7 bases, leaving 14 bases between the germline ends. CDR1 and CDR2 (germline): SGHVS, FNYEAQ.

This clonotype occurred a few times. The chain joins TRBV2 to TRBJ2-1; tentative D call: TRBD2 (6 bases). CDR1 SNHLY and CDR2 FYNNEI come from the germline V gene. The ends were cut back, 4 bases at V and 3 bases at J, with 10 bases in the middle. The CDR3 loop spans 14 amino acids. DNA for the CDR3: TGTGCCAGCAGTGGGGGACTCAACTACAATGAGCAGTTCTTC. Residues: CASSGGLNYNEQFF.

Comment on this clonotype: The junction departs from the called germline gene at one end, perhaps through a read error. This chain uses TRBV27 with TRBJ2-5; 8 bases match TRBD1. The J call may be incorrect, as the DNA end agrees better with TRBJ2-1. The CDR3 has 17 residues. CDR1 is MNHEY, CDR2 SMNVEV, per germline (reference sequence). CDR3 in DNA: TGTGCCAGCAGTTTATCTGCCAGGGGGCGCCTCATCAATGAACAGTTCTTC. It specifies CASSLSARGRLINEQFF.

This rearrangement joins TRBV7-3 to TRBJ1-6; D call uncertain. The CDR3 is 17 residues long. The V gene's germline CDR1 is SGHTA and CDR2 FQGTGA. V gave up 5 bases and J gave up 8 bases, with 22 bases separating them. DNA of the CDR3: TGTGCCAGCAGCGGCCCCGTTCTACACTTTCCGGATTCACCCCTCCACTTT. Translating it yields CASSGPVLHFPDSPLHF.

The sample holds a few counts of this clonotype. The rearrangement uses TRBV6-2 or TRBV6-3 and TRBJ2-5; TRBD2 might be the D (5 bases). Near its end, the DNA agrees better with TRBJ2-1, so the J call may be wrong. Germline V gives CDR1 MNHEY, CDR2 SVGEGT. The CDR3 spans 11 residues. The CDR3 coding sequence is TGTGCCAGCAGTCCAGACGGGGTGCAGTTCTTC. Protein sequence: CASSPDGVQFF.

Only one count was recorded for this clonotype. The rearrangement links TRBV7-9 to TRBJ2-2; unclear D gene. V was clipped by 2 bases and J by 1 base, with 17 bases between them. CDR1 and CDR2 from the germline V gene are SEHNR and FQNEAQ (reference sequence). The CDR3 consists of 18 residues. CDR3 DNA: TGTGCCAGCAGCTTATTAGGAATCCCCGGACGGAACACCGGGGAGCTGTTTTTT. Amino acids: CASSLLGIPGRNTGELFF.

The V gene is TRBV11-2, the J gene TRBJ2-4; either TRBD1 or TRBD2 may fit D (5 bases each). CDR1 is SGHAT and CDR2 is FQNNGV in the germline V gene. Trimming stripped 5 bases from V and 0 bases from J, with 14 bases between. The CDR3 contains 16 residues. This CDR3 is CASSPGASRAKNIQYF. The CDR3 DNA follows: TGTGCCAGCAGCCCCGGGGCTAGCCGAGCCAAAAACATTCAGTACTTC. Looking up the rest from reference TRBV11-2 and TRBJ2-4 gives the full variable domain: EAGVAQSPRYKIIEKRQSVAFWCNPISGHATLYWYQQILGQGPKLLIQFQNNGVVDDSQLPKDRFSAERLKGVDSTLKIQPAKLEDSAVYLCASSPGASRAKNIQYFGAGTRLSVL.

In this sample, this clonotype turned up a few times. The rearrangement links TRBV7-2 to TRBJ2-2; a weak D match, TRBD1 (6 bases). This CDR3 region has 13 residues. Germline V lookup: CDR1 SGHTA, CDR2 FQGNSA. The V end was cut by 7 bases, the J end by 5 bases, with 11 bases between. The CDR3 spells CASNTGKTGELFF. The CDR3 DNA follows: TGTGCCAGCAATACAGGGAAAACCGGGGAGCTGTTTTTT. The complete variable domain, with remaining parts taken from reference TRBV7-2 and TRBJ2-2, reads GAGVSQSPSNKVTEKGKDVELRCDPISGHTALYWYRQSLGQGLEFLIYFQGNSAPDKSGLPSDRFSAERTGGSVSTLTIQRTQQEDSAVYLCASNTGKTGELFFGEGSRLTVL.

This clonotype was seen at least ten times. The genes are TRBV7-2 and TRBJ1-1; 7 positions match TRBD1. Unmatched junction bases numbered 7, after V lost 5 bases and J lost 4 bases. This CDR3 comprises 14 residues. CDR1 SGHTA and CDR2 FQGNSA come from the germline V gene. In nucleotides, the CDR3 is TGTGCCAGCAGCCACAGGGGCAGAGGCACTGAAGCTTTCTTT. It translates to CASSHRGRGTEAFF.

This clonotype turned up a few times. V usage is TRBV3-1 and J usage is TRBJ2-4; a possible D gene is TRBD1 (5 bases). V lost 9 bases to trimming and J lost 1 base, with 10 bases between them. Per the germline V gene, CDR1 is LGHDT and CDR2 is YNNKEL (reference sequence). CDR3 length: 13 amino acids. CDR3 in amino acids: CASQGGAKNIQYF. CDR3 nucleotides: TGTGCCAGTCAGGGCGGCGCCAAAAACATTCAGTACTTC.

This clonotype was counted between two and nine times. The CDR3 region has the DNA TGTGCCTGGACCCGGACTGCCAGCTCCTACGAGCAGTACTTC. Translation gives CAWTRTASSYEQYF. The chain carries TRBV30 and TRBJ2-7; D is perhaps TRBD2 (5 bases). This CDR3 comprises 14 residues. Deletions cut 4 bases from V and 0 bases from J, with 13 bases between. Germline V gives CDR1 GTSNPN, CDR2 SVGIG (reference sequence).

V is TRBV20-1 and J is TRBJ2-2, with D possibly being TRBD2 (6 bases). The CDR3 totals 17 residues. Trimming took 4 bases from V and 0 from J, leaving 18 bases between them. The germline V gene has CDR1 DFQATT and CDR2 SNEGSKA (reference sequence). CDR3 sequence (DNA): TGCAGTGCTATTCCATTGAGGGGAGGCGCGAACACCGGGGAGCTGTTTTTT. Amino acid sequence: CSAIPLRGGANTGELFF.